One T cell receptor (beta chain) is described in this entry. The source of the sample is a study of cytotoxic CD8 clonotypes in ibrutinib-treated CLL. Study background: Among the patients, around 10 presented as relapsed/refractory and 15 as treatment-naive; some 17 showed unmutated IGHV. Partial responses numbered around 24 and complete responses 2; after a median about 72 months, about 14 stayed remitted and about twelve progressed.

Germline V gene data show CDR1 as SGHRS and CDR2 as YFSETQ. There are 14 residues in the CDR3. Trimming removed 3 bases from V and 10 bases from J; junction bases left unmatched: 6. Profiling relied on immunoSEQ multiplex PCR, and the TCRdb table lists in-frame clones only, not all of them. Here the sample spans about 50,000 clones, 57% being singletons. The chain employs TRBV5-1 and TRBJ1-6; 8 bases map to TRBD1. Sequenced here: PBMCs, sampled after 24 months of ibrutinib treatment. This TCR came from a human donor with chronic lymphocytic leukemia. The CDR3 reads CASSSDREASPLHF. The CDR3 DNA is TGCGCCAGCAGCTCGGACAGGGAGGCATCACCCCTCCACTTT.